The source of this T cell receptor beta chain is a study of T cells in Graves' hyperthyroidism and ophthalmopathy. Germline-derived CDR1 and CDR2 are LGHNA and YSLEER. The V gene lost 0 bases and the J gene lost 0 bases, with 9 bases spanning the gap. This CDR3 comprises 16 residues. This clonotype was counted between two and nine times. Using RNA transcripts as the source, TCR beta CDR3 regions were amplified. Using the HTBI primer set, a first-round RT-PCR was run on the TCR CDR3. TCRdb re-called the multiplex PCR reads with MiXCR, one entry per CDR3 protein. The sample shows hundreds of thousands of distinct CDR3 sequences, under 45% of them seen only once.

The sequencing sample was made of blood. This sequence was found in a woman between 40 and 50 years old with Graves' hyperthyroidism. This sequence joins TRBV4-3 and TRBJ1-3; no clear D. CDR3 sequence (DNA): TGCGCCAGCAGCCAAGATTTGGCAAGCTCTGGAAACACCATATATTTT. Its protein is CASSQDLASSGNTIYF.